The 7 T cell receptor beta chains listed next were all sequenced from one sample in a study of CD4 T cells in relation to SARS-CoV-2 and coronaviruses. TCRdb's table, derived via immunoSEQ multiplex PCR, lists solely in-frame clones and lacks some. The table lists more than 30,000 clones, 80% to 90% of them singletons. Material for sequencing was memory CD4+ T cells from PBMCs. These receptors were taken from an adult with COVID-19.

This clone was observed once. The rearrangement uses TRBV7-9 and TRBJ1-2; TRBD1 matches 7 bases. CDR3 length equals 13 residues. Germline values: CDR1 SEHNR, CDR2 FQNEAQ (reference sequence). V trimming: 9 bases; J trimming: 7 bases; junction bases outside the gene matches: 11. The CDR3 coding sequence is TGTGCCAGTGCTACAGGGGACGTGCGTGGCTACACCTTC. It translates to CASATGDVRGYTF.

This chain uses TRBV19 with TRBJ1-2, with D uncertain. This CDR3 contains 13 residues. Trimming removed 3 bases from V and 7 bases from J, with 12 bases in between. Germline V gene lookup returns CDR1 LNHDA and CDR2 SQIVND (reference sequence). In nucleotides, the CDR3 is TGTGCCAGTAGTATCGTCCCCCCGGCTGGCTACACCTTC. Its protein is CASSIVPPAGYTF.

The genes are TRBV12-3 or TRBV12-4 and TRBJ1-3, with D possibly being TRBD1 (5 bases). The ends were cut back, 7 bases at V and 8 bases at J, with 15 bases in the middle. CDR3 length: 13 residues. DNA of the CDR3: TGTGCCAGCACCAACAGGCGTTTTTACACCATATATTTT. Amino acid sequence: CASTNRRFYTIYF.

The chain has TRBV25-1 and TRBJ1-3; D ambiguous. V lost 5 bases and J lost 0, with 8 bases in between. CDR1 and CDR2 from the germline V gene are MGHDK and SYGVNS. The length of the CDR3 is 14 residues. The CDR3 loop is CASSPPSSGNTIYF. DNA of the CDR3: TGTGCCAGCAGTCCCCCCAGCTCTGGAAACACCATATATTTT.

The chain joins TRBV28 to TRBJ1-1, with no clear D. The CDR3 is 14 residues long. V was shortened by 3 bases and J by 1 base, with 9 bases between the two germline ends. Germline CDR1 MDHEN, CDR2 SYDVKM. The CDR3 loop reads CASSLGQRNTEAFF. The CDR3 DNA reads TGTGCCAGCAGTTTGGGCCAGAGGAACACTGAAGCTTTCTTT.

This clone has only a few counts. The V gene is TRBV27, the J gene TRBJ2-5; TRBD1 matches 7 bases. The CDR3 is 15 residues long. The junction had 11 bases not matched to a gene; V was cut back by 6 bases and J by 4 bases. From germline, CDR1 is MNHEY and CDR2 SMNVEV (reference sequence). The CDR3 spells CASRGLEGARETQYF. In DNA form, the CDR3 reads TGTGCCAGCAGAGGTCTTGAGGGGGCGAGAGAGACCCAGTACTTC.

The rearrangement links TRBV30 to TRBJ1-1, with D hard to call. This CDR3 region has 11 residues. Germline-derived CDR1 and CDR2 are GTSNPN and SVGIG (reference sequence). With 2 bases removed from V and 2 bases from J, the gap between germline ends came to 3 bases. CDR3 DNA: TGTGCCTGGAGTCTTAACACTGAAGCTTTCTTT. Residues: CAWSLNTEAFF.